The clone carrying this TCR beta chain was counted between two and nine times. Its antigen is unidentified. After removal of 5 bases from V and 2 bases from J, the junction contained 3 bases not matched to a gene. Per the germline V gene, CDR1 is SGHNT and CDR2 is YYREEE (reference sequence). CDR3 length: 13 residues. Sequencing was performed with immunoSEQ multiplex PCR; in TCRdb, only in-frame clones are kept and a portion is missing. The repertoire holds tens of thousands of clones, with roughly 81% as singletons. The sample belongs to a study of OX40 agonist ivuxolimab in advanced cancers. Background on the study: Three patients showed partial responses: one hepatocellular carcinoma and two cutaneous melanoma cases.

Study observations and caveats: Low normalized clonal expansion also occurred in some nonresponding patients.

This sequence originates from an adult with an advanced solid tumor such as melanoma, head and neck, liver or kidney cancer. V and J are TRBV5-4 and TRBJ2-7; 8 bases match TRBD1. The sequences come from CD4+ or CD8+ T cells sorted from blood, collected in a trial of the OX40 agonist ivuxolimab. The DNA for the CDR3 is TGTGCCAGCAGTACAGGGGGAACCTACGAGCAGTACTTC. This gives the protein CASSTGGTYEQYF.